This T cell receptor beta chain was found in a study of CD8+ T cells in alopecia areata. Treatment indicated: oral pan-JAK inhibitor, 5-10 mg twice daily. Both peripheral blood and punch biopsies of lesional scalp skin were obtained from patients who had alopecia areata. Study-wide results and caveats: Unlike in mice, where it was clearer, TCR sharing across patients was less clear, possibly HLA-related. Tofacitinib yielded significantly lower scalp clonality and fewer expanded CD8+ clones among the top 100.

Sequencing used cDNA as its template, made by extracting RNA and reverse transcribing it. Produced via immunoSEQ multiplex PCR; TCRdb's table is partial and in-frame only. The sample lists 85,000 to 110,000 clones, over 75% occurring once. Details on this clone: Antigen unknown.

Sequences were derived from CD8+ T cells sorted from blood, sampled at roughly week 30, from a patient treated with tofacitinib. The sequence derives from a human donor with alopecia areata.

DNA of the CDR3: TGCGCCAGCAGTACAGGGGAAACAACTAATGAAAAACTGTTTTTT. This translates into CASSTGETTNEKLFF. The chain has TRBV5-1 and TRBJ1-4; 7 bases line up with TRBD1. CDR3 length equals 15 residues. Germline loops: CDR1 SGHRS, CDR2 YFSETQ. V lost 5 bases to trimming and J lost 0 bases; unmatched junction nucleotides: 4.